The rows below give T cell receptor beta chains drawn from one sample of a study of blood T cell repertoires in COVID-19. Clones were sequenced by immunoSEQ multiplex PCR, and TCRdb holds only the in-frame ones, with some missing. This sample has about 230,000 clones, with about 85% found just once. The sample consisted of peripheral blood. These receptors were collected from a woman of 80 years or more with active or convalescent COVID-19. Each CDR3 is given with its conserved first and last residue. Each record gives: J gene, V gene, CDR3 protein.

TRBJ2-2 TRBV5-4 CASSPRLANTGELFF
TRBJ1-5 TRBV30 CAWSGRGNQPQHF
TRBJ2-7 TRBV15 CATSKKQGPTYEQYF
TRBJ2-5 TRBV5-1 CASSLTGKETQYF
TRBJ2-7 TRBV30 CAWSEPGTGSYEQYF
TRBJ2-3 TRBV7-3 CASSFGQIHTDTQYF
TRBJ2-3 TRBV13 CASDNPSRTDTQYF
TRBJ2-7 TRBV27 CASTRQGAYEQYF
TRBJ2-5 TRBV7-2 CASSLRGQIKGTQYF
TRBJ2-5 TRBV15 CATSRARGLLRETQYF
TRBJ2-2 TRBV5-1 CASSLEGLTTGELFF
TRBJ1-6 TRBV2 CASSGQQNSPLHF
TRBJ2-2 TRBV9 CASSIQGNTGELFF
TRBJ1-2 TRBV30 CAWSGGGNYGYTF
TRBJ1-1 TRBV7-9 CASSWGQKNTEAFF
TRBJ1-5 TRBV6-2/TRBV6-3 CASSYSTGFNQPQHF
TRBJ1-1 TRBV18 CASSSWAQGPTTEAFF
TRBJ1-2 TRBV15 CATSRVNRYGNYGYTF
TRBJ1-2 TRBV6-5 CASTNRDNYGYTF
TRBJ2-1 TRBV5-4 CASSLASLAGTNEQFF
TRBJ2-1 TRBV5-4 CASSLGGQGWNEQFF
TRBJ2-3 TRBV3-1/TRBV3-2 CASSQTSGGTDTQYF
TRBJ2-1 TRBV6-2/TRBV6-3 CASSHPWRGGRVYNEQFF
TRBJ2-7 TRBV27 CASRDRVRGEQYF
TRBJ1-1 TRBV7-2 CASSSMGGTEAFF
TRBJ2-5 TRBV20-1 CSAGEQGHGQYF
TRBJ2-2 TRBV6-5 CATRQGIGELFF
TRBJ1-4 TRBV7-9 CASSSQGSGEKLFF
TRBJ2-7 TRBV7-2 CASSPRGAYEQYF
TRBJ2-3 TRBV7-2 CASSSVTDTQYF
TRBJ2-7 TRBV27 CASSLGTSGGLPYEQYF
TRBJ2-3 TRBV7-2 CASSPGLAADTQYF
TRBJ2-3 TRBV6-2/TRBV6-3 CASSSLTRAGGPSDTQYF
TRBJ1-1 TRBV3-1/TRBV3-2 CASSQTPSVMNTEAFF
TRBJ2-3 TRBV5-1 CASQERPSTDTQYF
TRBJ2-1 TRBV19 CASTPLGLAGESEQFF
TRBJ1-1 TRBV6-5 CASRPGYGEAFF